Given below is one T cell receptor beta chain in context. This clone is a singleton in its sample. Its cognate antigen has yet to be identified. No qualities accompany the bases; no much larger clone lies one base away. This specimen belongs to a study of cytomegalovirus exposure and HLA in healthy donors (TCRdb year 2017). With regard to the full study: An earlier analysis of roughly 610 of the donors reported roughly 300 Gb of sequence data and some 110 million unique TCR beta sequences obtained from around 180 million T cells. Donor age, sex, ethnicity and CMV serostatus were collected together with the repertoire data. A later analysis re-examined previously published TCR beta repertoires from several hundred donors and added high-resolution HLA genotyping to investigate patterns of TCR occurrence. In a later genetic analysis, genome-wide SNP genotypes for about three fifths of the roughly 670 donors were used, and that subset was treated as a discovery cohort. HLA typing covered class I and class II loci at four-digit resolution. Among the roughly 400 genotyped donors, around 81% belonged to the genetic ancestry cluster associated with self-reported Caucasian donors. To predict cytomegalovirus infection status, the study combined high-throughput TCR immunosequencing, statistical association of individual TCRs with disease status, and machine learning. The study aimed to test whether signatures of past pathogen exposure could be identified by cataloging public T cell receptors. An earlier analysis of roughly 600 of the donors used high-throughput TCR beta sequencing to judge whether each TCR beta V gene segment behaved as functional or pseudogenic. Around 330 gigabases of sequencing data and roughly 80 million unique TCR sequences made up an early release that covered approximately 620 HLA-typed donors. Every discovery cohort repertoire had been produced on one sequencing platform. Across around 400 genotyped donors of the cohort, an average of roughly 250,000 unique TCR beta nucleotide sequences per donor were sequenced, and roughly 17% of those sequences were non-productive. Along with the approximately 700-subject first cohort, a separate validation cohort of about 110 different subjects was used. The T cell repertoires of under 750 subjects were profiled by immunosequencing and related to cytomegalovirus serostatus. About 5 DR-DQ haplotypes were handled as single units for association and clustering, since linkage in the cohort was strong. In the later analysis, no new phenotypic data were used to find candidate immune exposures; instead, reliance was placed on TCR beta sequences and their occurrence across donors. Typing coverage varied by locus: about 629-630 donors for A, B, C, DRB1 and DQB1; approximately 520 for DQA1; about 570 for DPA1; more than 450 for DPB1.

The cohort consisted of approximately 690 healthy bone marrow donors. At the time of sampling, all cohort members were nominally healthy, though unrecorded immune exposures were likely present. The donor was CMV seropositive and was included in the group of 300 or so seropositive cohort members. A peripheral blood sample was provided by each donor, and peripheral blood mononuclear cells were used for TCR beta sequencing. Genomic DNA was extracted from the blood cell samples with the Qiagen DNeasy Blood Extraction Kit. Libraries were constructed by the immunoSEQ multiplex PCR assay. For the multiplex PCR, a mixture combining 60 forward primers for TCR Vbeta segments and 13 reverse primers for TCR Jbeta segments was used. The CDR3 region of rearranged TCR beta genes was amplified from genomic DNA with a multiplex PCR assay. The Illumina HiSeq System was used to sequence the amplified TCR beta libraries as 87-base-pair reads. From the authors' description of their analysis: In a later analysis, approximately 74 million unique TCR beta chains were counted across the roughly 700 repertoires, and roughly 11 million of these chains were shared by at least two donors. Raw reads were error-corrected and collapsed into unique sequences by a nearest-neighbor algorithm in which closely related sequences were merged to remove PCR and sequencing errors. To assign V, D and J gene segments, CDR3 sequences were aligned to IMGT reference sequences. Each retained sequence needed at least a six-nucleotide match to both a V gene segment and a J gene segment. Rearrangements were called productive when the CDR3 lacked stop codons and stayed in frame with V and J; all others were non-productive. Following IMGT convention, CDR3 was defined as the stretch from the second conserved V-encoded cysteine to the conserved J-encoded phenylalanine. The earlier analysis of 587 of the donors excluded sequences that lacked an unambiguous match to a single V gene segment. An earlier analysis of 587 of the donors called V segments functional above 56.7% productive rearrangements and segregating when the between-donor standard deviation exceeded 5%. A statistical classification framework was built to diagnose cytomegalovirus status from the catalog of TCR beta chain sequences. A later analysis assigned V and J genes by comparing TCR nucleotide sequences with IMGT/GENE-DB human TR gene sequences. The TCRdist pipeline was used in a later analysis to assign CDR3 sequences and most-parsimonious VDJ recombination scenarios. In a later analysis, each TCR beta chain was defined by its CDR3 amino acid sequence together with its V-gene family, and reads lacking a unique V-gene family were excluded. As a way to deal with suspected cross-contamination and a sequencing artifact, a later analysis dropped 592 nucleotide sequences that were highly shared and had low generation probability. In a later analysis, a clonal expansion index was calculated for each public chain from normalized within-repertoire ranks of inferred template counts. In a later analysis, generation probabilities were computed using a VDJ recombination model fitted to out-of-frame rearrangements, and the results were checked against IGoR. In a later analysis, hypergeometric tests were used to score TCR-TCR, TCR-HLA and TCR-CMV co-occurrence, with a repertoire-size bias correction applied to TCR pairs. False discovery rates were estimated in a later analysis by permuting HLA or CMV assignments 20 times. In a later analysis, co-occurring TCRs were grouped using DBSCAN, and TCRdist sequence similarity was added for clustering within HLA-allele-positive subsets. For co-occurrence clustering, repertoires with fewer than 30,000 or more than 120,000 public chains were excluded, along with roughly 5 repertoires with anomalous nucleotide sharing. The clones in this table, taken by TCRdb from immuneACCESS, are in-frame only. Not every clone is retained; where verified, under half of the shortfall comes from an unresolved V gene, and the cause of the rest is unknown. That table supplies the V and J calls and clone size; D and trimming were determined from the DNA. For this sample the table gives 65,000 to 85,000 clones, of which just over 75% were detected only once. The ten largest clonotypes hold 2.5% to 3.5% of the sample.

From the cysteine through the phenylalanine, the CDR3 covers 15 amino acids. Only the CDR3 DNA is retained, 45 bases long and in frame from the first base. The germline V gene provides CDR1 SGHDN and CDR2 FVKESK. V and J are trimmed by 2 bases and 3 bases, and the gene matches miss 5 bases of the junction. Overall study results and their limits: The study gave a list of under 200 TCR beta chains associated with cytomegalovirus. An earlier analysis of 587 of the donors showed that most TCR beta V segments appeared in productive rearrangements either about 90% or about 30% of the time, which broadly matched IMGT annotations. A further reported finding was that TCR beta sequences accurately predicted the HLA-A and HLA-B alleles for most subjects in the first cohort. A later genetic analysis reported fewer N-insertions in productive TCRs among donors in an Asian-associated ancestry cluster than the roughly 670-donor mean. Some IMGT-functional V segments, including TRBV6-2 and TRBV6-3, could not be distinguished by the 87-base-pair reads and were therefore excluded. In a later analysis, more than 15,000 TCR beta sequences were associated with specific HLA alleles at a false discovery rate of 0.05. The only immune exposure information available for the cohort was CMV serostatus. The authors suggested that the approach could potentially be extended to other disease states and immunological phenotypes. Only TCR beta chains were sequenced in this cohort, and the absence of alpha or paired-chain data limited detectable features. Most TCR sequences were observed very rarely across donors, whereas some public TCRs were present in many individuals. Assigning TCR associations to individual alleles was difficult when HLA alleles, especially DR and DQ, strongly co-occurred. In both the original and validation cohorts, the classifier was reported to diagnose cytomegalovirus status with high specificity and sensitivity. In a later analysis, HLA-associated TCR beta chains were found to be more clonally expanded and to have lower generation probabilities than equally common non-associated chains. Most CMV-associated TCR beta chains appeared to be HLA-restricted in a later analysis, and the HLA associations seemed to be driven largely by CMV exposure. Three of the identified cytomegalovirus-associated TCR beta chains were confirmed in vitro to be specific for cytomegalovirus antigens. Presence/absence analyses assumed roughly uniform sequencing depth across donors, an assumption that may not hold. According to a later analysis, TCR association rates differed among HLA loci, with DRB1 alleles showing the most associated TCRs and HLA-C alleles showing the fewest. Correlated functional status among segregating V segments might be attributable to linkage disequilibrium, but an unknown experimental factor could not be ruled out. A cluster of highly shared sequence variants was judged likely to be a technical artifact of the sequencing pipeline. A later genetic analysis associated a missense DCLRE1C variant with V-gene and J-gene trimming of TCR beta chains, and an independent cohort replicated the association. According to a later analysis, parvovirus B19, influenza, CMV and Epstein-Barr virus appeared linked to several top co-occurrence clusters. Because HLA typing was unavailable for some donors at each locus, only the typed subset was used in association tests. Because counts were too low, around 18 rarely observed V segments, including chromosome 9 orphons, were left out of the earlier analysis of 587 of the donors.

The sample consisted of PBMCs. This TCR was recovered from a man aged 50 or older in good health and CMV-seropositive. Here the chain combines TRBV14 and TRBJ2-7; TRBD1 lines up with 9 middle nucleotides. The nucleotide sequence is TGTGCCAGCAGCCAACTGGACAGGGGAAACTACGAGCAGTACTTC. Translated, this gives CASSQLDRGNYEQYF. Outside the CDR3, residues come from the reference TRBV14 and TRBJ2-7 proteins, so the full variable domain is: EAGVTQFPSHSVIEKGQTVTLRCDPISGHDNLYWYRRVMGKEIKFLLHFVKESKQDESGMPNNRFLAERTGGTYSTLKVQPAELEDSGVYFCASSQLDRGNYEQYFGPGTRLTVT.